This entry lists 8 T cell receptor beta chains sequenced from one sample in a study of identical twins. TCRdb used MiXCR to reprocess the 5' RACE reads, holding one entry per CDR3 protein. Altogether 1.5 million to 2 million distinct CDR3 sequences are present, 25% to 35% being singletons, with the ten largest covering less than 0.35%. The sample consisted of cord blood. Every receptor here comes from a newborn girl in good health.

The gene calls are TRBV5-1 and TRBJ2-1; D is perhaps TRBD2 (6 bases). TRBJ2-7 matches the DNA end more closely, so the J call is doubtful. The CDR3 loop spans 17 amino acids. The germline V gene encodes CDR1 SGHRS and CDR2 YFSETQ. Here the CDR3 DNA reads TGCGCCAGCAGCACTAGGGACTGGACGAGCTCCTACAATGAGCAGTACTTC. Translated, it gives CASSTRDWTSSYNEQYF.

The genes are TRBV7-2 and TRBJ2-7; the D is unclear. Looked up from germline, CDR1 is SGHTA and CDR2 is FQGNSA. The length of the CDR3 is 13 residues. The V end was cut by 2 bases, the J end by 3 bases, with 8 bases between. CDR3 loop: CASSLTPNYEQYF. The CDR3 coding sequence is TGTGCCAGCAGCTTAACCCCCAACTACGAGCAGTACTTC.

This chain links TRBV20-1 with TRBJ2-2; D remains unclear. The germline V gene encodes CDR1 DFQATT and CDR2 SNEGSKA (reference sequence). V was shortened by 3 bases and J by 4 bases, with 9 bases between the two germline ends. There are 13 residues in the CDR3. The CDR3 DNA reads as TGCAGTGCTAGGTGGATGCTCACCGGGGAGCTGTTTTTT. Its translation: CSARWMLTGELFF.

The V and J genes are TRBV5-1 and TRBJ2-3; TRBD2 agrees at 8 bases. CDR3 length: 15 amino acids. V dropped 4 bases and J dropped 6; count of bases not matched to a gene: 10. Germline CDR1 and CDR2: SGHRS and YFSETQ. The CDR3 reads CASSHRAGDSDTQYF. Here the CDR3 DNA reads TGCGCCAGCAGCCATAGAGCGGGAGATTCCGATACGCAGTATTTT.

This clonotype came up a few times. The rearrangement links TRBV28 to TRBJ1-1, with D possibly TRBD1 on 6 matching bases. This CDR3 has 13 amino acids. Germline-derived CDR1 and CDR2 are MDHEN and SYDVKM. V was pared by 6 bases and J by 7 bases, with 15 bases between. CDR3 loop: CASRSGTQVEAFF. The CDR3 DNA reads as TGTGCCAGCAGGTCCGGGACACAAGTTGAAGCTTTCTTT.

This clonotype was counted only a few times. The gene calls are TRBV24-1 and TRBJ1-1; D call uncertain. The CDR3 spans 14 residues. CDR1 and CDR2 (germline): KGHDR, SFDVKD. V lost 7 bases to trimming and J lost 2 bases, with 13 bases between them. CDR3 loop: CATRATHPNTEAFF. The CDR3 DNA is TGTGCCACCAGGGCTACGCATCCAAACACTGAAGCTTTCTTT.

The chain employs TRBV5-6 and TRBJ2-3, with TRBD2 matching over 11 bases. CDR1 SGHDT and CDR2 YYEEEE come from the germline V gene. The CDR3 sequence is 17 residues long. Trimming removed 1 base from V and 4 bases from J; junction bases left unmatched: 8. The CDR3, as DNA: TGTGCCAGCAGCTTGATGATAGGGACTAGCGGAGCAGATACGCAGTATTTT. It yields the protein CASSLMIGTSGADTQYF.

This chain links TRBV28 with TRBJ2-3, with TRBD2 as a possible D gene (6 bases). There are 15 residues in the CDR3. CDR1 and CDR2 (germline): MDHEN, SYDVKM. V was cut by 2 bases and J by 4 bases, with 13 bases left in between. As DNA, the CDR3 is TGTGCCAGCAGTTTAGTAGCGGCTGGGGCAGATACGCAGTATTTT. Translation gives CASSLVAAGADTQYF.